Listed below are T cell receptor beta chains from one sample, sequenced in a study of T cell repertoires in cytomegalovirus infection. Each CDR3 protein gets one entry after TCRdb re-called the reads with MiXCR. The top ten hold 90% of the sample, which has 30,000 to 40,000 distinct CDR3 sequences, approximately 52% seen once. These receptors' antigens are unknown. Sequenced material: CD8+ T cells from cultured PBMCs, taken from culture after CMV antigen stimulation. Receptor source: a human donor in good health (CMV status not recorded). Some clones in this sample may be carry-over from other donors' samples. Each CDR3 is given with its conserved first and last residue. A D gene is named only where the DNA matches it firmly. Rows may omit the clone size; those that give it use once, few, many or a size class.

CDR3 protein	CDR3 DNA	V gene	J gene	D gene	clone size
CSARDRSAGARGSNQPQHF	TGCAGTGCTAGAGATCGCAGCGCAGGCGCAAGAGGGAGCAATCAGCCCCAGCATTTT	TRBV20-1	TRBJ1-5	.	.
CASNDLGPYNEQFF	TGTGCCAGCAATGACCTGGGCCCCTACAATGAGCAGTTCTTC	TRBV6-6	TRBJ2-1	.	.
CASSLRKFNRGLPYEQYF	TGTGCCAGCAGTTTAAGGAAGTTCAACAGGGGCCTACCCTACGAGCAGTACTTC	TRBV27	TRBJ2-7	TRBD1	.
CASSLNWVLAGVYEQYF	TGTGCCAGCAGCTTAAATTGGGTACTAGCGGGAGTCTACGAGCAGTACTTC	TRBV7-2	TRBJ2-7	TRBD2	.
CASSIRLPNEQFF	TGTGCCAGCAGCATCCGACTGCCCAATGAGCAGTTCTTC	TRBV7-6	TRBJ2-1	.	.
CASSTQDGTSYALAKNIQYF	TGTGCCAGCAGCACCCAAGATGGGACTAGCTACGCCCTAGCCAAAAACATTCAGTACTTC	TRBV7-2	TRBJ2-4	TRBD2	many
CASSLTGSLDTDTQYF	TGTGCCAGCAGTTTAACCGGGAGTCTTGACACAGATACGCAGTATTTT	TRBV28	TRBJ2-3	.	.
CASRGLAKNIQYF	TGTGCCAGTAGGGGACTAGCCAAAAACATTCAGTACTTC	TRBV19	TRBJ2-4	.	.
CASSLSGEYNEQFF	TGTGCCAGCAGCTTGAGCGGGGAATACAATGAGCAGTTCTTC	TRBV11-2	TRBJ2-1	TRBD2	.
CASSLLGVSTYKEQFF	TGTGCCAGCAGCTTGTTGGGGGTATCCACCTACAAGGAGCAGTTCTTC	TRBV7-9	TRBJ2-1	.	.
CATSRVLGGEQFF	TGTGCCACCAGCAGAGTGTTAGGAGGTGAGCAGTTCTTC	TRBV15	TRBJ2-1	.	.
CASSLVYEQYF	TGTGCCAGCAGCTTAGTCTACGAGCAGTACTTC	TRBV7-2	TRBJ2-7	.	few
CASSVGLAGETQYF	TGTGCCAGCAGTGTCGGACTAGCGGGGGAGACCCAGTACTTC	TRBV27	TRBJ2-5	TRBD2	.
CASSIGVSPLHF	TGTGCCAGTAGTATAGGAGTGTCACCCCTCCACTTT	TRBV19	TRBJ1-6	.	few
CASSDGTISQPQHF	TGTGCCAGCAGCGACGGGACAATTTCCCAGCCCCAGCATTTT	TRBV6-6	TRBJ1-5	.	few
CASSQAREPEAFF	TGTGCCAGCAGCCAAGCCCGGGAACCTGAAGCTTTCTTT	TRBV3-1	TRBJ1-1	.	once
CAWSLGREQYF	TGTGCCTGGAGTCTAGGACGGGAGCAGTACTTC	TRBV30	TRBJ2-7	.	.
CASSQAPGELFF	TGTGCCAGCAGCCAAGCCCCCGGGGAGCTGTTTTTT	TRBV4-2	TRBJ2-2	.	.
CASSLYGLGDTQYF	TGTGCCAGCAGTTTATATGGGTTGGGAGATACGCAGTATTTT	TRBV27	TRBJ2-3	.	.
CASKGLEARNEQFF	TGTGCCAGTAAGGGACTAGAAGCGCGGAATGAGCAGTTCTTC	TRBV7-2	TRBJ2-1	TRBD2	few
CASSLGSLTDTQYF	TGTGCCAGCAGTTTAGGCTCTCTCACAGATACGCAGTATTTT	TRBV27	TRBJ2-3	.	.
CSLRGDTGELFF	TGCAGCCTACGGGGTGACACCGGGGAGCTGTTTTTT	TRBV29-1	TRBJ2-2	.	.
CASSPRRSGRGYEQYF	TGTGCCAGCAGCCCCCGTCGGAGCGGCCGTGGGTACGAGCAGTACTTC	TRBV4-2	TRBJ2-7	.	few
CASSLASGYNEQFF	TGTGCCAGCAGTTTAGCTAGCGGGTACAATGAGCAGTTCTTC	TRBV12-3/TRBV12-4	TRBJ2-1	TRBD2	.
CASSAHLGPNEQFF	TGTGCCAGCAGCGCACACCTAGGGCCCAATGAGCAGTTCTTC	TRBV7-9	TRBJ2-1	.	.
CASSYSRGSLDYTF	TGTGCCAGCAGTTACTCCCGTGGCAGCCTAGACTACACCTTC	TRBV6-5	TRBJ1-2	.	few
CASSLGSGMGTEAFF	TGTGCCAGCAGCTTAGGTTCAGGGATGGGGACTGAAGCTTTCTTT	TRBV7-3	TRBJ1-1	.	.
CASSYRQGVYNEQFF	TGTGCCAGCAGCTACCGACAGGGGGTCTACAATGAGCAGTTCTTC	TRBV7-3	TRBJ2-1	TRBD1	many
CATSIGYEQYF	TGTGCCACCTCCATTGGATACGAGCAGTACTTC	TRBV15	TRBJ2-7	.	.
CASSLIGPGELFF	TGTGCCAGCAGTTTAATAGGCCCCGGGGAGCTGTTTTTT	TRBV27	TRBJ2-2	.	.
CASSLRGLPYEQYF	TGTGCCAGCAGTTTAAGGGGACTCCCCTACGAGCAGTACTTC	TRBV12-3/TRBV12-4	TRBJ2-7	.	few
CASKKMDQSYEQYF	TGTGCCAGCAAAAAAATGGACCAAAGCTACGAGCAGTACTTC	TRBV2	TRBJ2-7	.	.
CASSEGSGGANEQFF	TGTGCCAGCAGTGAAGGGAGCGGGGGGGCCAATGAGCAGTTCTTC	TRBV6-1	TRBJ2-1	TRBD2	.
CASSFAGEANEKLFF	TGTGCCAGCAGCTTCGCAGGGGAGGCTAATGAAAAACTGTTTTTT	TRBV7-6	TRBJ1-4	.	.
CATSRGFSGANVLTF	TGTGCCACCAGCAGAGGTTTCTCTGGGGCCAACGTCCTGACTTTC	TRBV15	TRBJ2-6	.	.
CASSISVDEQFF	TGTGCCAGCAGCATTAGCGTAGATGAGCAGTTCTTC	TRBV7-9	TRBJ2-1	.	.
CASSPPGQETQYF	TGTGCCAGCAGCCCCCCGGGACAAGAGACCCAGTACTTC	TRBV7-2	TRBJ2-5	.	.
CASSLGTGRRVMAEAFF	TGTGCCAGCAGCTTAGGAACAGGGAGAAGGGTGATGGCTGAAGCTTTCTTT	TRBV7-6	TRBJ1-1	.	.
CASSSVQAPFYGYTF	TGTGCCAGCAGCTCCGTCCAGGCCCCCTTCTATGGCTACACCTTC	TRBV7-8	TRBJ1-2	.	few
CASRTGTGMPTEAFF	TGTGCCAGCAGAACCGGGACAGGGATGCCCACTGAAGCTTTCTTT	TRBV6-5	TRBJ1-1	TRBD1	.
CASSFGTGRHEQFF	TGTGCCAGCAGCTTCGGGACAGGGCGTCATGAGCAGTTCTTC	TRBV7-8	TRBJ2-1	TRBD1	few
CASSQDTGLAILKGQFF	TGTGCCAGCAGCCAAGATACCGGACTAGCCATCTTAAAAGGGCAGTTCTTC	TRBV14	TRBJ2-1	TRBD2	.
CAINGEALGYEQYF	TGTGCCATCAATGGCGAAGCGCTGGGCTACGAGCAGTACTTC	TRBV10-3	TRBJ2-7	.	.
CASSEVKEGTLYEQYF	TGTGCCAGCAGTGAAGTTAAAGAGGGGACCCTCTACGAGCAGTACTTC	TRBV2	TRBJ2-7	.	few